This T cell receptor beta chain came from a study of blood T cells in healthy people across ages. The study's findings and limits: TCR beta diversity correlated strongly with naive T cell percentage.

Donors were healthy Caucasian individuals from Russia aged roughly 6 to 90. A note on this clonotype: Its antigen is as yet unknown.

A second PCR, run for roughly 7 to 12 cycles, used a sample-barcoded 5' primer plus a J-beta primer mix. Every cDNA molecule carried a tag from a template-switch adaptor bearing 12 random nucleotides. Every sample returned 2.5 million or more CDR3-containing paired-end reads. TCRdb itself ran the 5' RACE reads through MiXCR, one entry per CDR3 protein. The table lists some 730,000 distinct CDR3 sequences, over 20% of them singletons, with about 22% in the top ten. The germline CDR1 and CDR2 sequences are DFQATT and SNEGSKA (reference sequence). This CDR3 is 16 amino acids long. The chain combines TRBV20-1 with TRBJ2-5; the match to TRBD2 covers 8 bases. The DNA end is a closer match to TRBJ2-1, so the J assignment may be wrong. The TCR comes from a man in his 70s in good health. The source material was blood. DNA for the CDR3: TGCAGTGCAAACGACCCTGGACTAGCTAAGATCGATGAGCAGTTCTTC. This encodes CSANDPGLAKIDEQFF.